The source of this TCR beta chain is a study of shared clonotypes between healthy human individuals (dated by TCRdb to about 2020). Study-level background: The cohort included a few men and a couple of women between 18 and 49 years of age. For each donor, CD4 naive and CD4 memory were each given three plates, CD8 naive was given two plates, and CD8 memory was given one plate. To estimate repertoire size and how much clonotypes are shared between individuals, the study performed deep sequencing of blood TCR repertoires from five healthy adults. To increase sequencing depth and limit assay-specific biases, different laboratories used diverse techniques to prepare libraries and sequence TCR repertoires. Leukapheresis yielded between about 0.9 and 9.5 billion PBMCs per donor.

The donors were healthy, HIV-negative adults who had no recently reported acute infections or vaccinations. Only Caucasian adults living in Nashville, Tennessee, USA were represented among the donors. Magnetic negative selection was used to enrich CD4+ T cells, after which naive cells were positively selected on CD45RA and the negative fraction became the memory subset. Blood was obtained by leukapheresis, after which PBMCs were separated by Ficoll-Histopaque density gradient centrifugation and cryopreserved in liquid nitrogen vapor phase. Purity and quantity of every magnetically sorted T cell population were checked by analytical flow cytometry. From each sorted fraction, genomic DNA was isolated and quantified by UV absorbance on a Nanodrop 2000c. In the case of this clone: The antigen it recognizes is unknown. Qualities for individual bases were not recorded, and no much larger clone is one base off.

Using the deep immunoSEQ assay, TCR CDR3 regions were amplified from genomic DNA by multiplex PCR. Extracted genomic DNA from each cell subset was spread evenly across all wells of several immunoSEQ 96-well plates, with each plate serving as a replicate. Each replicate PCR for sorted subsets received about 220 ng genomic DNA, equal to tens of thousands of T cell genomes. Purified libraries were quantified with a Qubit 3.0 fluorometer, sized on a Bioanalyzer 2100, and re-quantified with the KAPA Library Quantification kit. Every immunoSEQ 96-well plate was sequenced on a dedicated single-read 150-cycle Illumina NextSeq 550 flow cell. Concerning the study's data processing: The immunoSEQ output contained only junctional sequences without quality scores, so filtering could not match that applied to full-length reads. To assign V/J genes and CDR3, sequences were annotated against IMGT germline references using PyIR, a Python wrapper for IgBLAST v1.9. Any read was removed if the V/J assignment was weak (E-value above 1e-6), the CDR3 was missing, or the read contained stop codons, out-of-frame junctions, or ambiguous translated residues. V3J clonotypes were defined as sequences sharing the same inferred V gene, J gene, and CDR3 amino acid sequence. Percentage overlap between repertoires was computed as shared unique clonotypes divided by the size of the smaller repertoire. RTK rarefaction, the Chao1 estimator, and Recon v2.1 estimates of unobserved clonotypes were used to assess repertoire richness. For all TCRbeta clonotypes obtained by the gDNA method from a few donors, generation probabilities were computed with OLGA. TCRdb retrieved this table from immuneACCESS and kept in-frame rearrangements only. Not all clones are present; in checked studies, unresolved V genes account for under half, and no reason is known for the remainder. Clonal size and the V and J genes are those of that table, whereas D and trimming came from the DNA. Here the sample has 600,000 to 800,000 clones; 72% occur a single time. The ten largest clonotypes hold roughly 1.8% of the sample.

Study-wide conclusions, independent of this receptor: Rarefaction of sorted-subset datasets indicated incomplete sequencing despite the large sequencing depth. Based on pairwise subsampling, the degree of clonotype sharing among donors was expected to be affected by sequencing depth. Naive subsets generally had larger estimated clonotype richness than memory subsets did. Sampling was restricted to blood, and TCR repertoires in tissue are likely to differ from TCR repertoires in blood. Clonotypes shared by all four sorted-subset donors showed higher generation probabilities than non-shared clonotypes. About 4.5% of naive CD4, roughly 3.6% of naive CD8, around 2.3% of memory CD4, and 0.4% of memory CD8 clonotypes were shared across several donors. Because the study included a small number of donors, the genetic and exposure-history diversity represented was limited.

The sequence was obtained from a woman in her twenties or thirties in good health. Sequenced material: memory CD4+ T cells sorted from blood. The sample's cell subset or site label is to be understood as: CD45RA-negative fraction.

CDR3 region: CASSMTRFRGDTGTPDEQYF. The bases are TGTGCCAGTAGTATGACCCGTTTCCGAGGTGACACCGGAACTCCAGACGAGCAGTACTTC. Here the chain combines TRBV19 and TRBJ2-7; no D segment can be confidently identified. Reading the germline V gene (reference sequence) gives CDR1 LNHDA and CDR2 SQIVND. From its cysteine to its phenylalanine, the CDR3 spans 20 amino acids. Kept here is only the CDR3 DNA, which spans 60 bases and is read in frame from base 1. V is clipped by 3 bases and J by 5 bases, and the sequence between their germline boundaries is 32 bases long.